The T cell receptor beta chain described here comes from a study of OX40 agonist ivuxolimab in advanced cancers. On the study more broadly: Of mixed ages from about 20 to 90 and averaging about 65 years, the group was over 80% male. Points from the study as a whole: The study observed clonal expansion of CD4+ and CD8+ blood T cells by week 6 at 0.1 to 3.0 mg/kg. Certain nonresponders likewise exhibited a low normalized T-cell clonal expansion.

This table comes from immunoSEQ multiplex PCR, and its TCRdb copy is limited to in-frame clones, with some not included. Of over 30,000 clones listed, about 87% are singletons. Of note for this clone: The antigen is not known.

In germline, CDR1 is SGHVS, CDR2 FNYEAQ. Trimming at V came to 3 bases and at J to 6 bases, leaving 4 bases not matched to a gene. The CDR3 extends over 14 amino acids. This TCR derives from an adult with an advanced solid tumor such as melanoma, head and neck, liver or kidney cancer. The starting material was CD4+ or CD8+ T cells sorted from blood, obtained in a trial of the OX40 agonist ivuxolimab. The chain is built from TRBV7-6 and TRBJ2-1; 8 nucleotides agree with TRBD2. The CDR3: CASSLRGALNEQFF. As DNA, the CDR3 is TGTGCCAGCAGCTTGCGGGGGGCCCTCAATGAGCAGTTCTTC.